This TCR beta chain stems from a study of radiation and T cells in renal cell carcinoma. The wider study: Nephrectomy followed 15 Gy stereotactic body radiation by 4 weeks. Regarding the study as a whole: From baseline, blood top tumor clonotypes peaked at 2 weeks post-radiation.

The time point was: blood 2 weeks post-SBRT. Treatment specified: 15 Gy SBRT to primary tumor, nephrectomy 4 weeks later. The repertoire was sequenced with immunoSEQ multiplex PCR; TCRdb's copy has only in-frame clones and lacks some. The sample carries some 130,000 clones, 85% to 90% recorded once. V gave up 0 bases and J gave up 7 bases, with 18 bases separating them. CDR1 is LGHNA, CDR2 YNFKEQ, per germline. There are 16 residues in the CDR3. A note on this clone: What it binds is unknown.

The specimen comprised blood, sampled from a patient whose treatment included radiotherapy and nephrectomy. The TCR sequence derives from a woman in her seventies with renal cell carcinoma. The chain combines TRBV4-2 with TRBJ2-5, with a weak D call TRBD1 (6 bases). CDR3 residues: CASSQERGTTLATQYF. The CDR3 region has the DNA TGTGCCAGCAGCCAAGAAAGGGGGACAACCCTTGCGACCCAGTACTTC.